What follows are 28 T cell receptor beta chains derived from one specimen sequenced in a study of blood T cell repertoires in COVID-19. The assay was immunoSEQ multiplex PCR, and TCRdb's table has in-frame clones only and misses some. Of some 120,000 clones in the sample, about 83% were seen once. Sequenced: peripheral blood. These TCRs come from a man aged 55 to 69 with acute or convalescent COVID-19.

V usage is TRBV18 and J usage is TRBJ2-4, with D possibly being TRBD2 (5 bases). Germline assignment: CDR1 KGHSH and CDR2 LQKENI. V dropped 3 bases and J dropped 0 bases, with 12 bases sitting between them. The CDR3 is made up of 16 amino acids. For the CDR3, the DNA is TGTGCCAGCTCACCTTCAGGAGGCCTAGCCAAAAACATTCAGTACTTC. Protein sequence: CASSPSGGLAKNIQYF.

This clone was seen a handful of times. The chain combines TRBV19 with TRBJ1-6; TRBD1 might be the D (5 bases). Germline V CDR1 and CDR2: LNHDA, SQIVND (reference sequence). Trimming shortened V by 3 bases and J by 7 bases, and 13 bases separated the two germline ends. The CDR3 consists of 15 residues. CDR3 sequence: CASSIFQGVNSPLHF. The CDR3 DNA is TGTGCCAGTAGTATTTTTCAGGGTGTAAATTCACCCCTCCACTTT.

The chain recombines TRBV5-4 with TRBJ2-1, with TRBD2 matching 12 bases. J gave up 0 bases and V 0 bases, and 4 bases lay outside the gene matches. From germline, CDR1 is SGHNT and CDR2 YYREEE (reference sequence). This CDR3 contains 18 residues. CDR3 in amino acids: CASSLALAGGYSYNEQFF. As DNA, the CDR3 is TGTGCCAGCAGCTTGGCCCTAGCGGGAGGGTACTCCTACAATGAGCAGTTCTTC.

This chain joins TRBV23-1 and TRBJ1-1, with D uncertain. TRBV23-1 is labeled an ORF, and its function is uncertain. The V gene lost 3 bases and the J gene lost 1 base, with 3 bases spanning the gap. The CDR3 runs 12 residues. CDR3 sequence: CASSQRNTEAFF. In DNA, the CDR3 is TGCGCCAGCAGTCAGCGGAACACTGAAGCTTTCTTT.

V is TRBV5-1 and J is TRBJ1-6, with D tentatively TRBD1 (6 bases). The V and J ends lost 0 bases and 16 bases respectively, with 23 bases between them. The CDR3 contains 16 residues. The germline V gene encodes CDR1 SGHRS and CDR2 YFSETQ. The CDR3 is CASSLAASGTPAGLHF. CDR3 sequence (DNA): TGCGCCAGCAGCTTGGCCGCCTCCGGGACACCCGCCGGGCTCCACTTT. The full variable domain, rest sourced from reference TRBV5-1 and TRBJ1-6, is KAGVTQTPRYLIKTRGQQVTLSCSPISGHRSVSWYQQTPGQGLQFLFEYFSETQRNKGNFPGRFSGRQFSNSRSEMNVSTLELGDSALYLCASSLAASGTPAGLHFGNGTRLTVT.

J is TRBJ2-2 and V is TRBV19; 7 bases match TRBD1. Per germline, CDR1 LNHDA and CDR2 SQIVND (reference sequence). V shed 6 bases and J 0 bases; nucleotides not matched to a gene: 7. The CDR3 is 16 residues long. In DNA form, the CDR3 reads TGTGCCAGTAGCCAAATAGGGGGCGCGAACACCGGGGAGCTGTTTTTT. As protein: CASSQIGGANTGELFF.

J is TRBJ1-2 and V is TRBV28; the D is unclear. Germline CDR1 MDHEN, CDR2 SYDVKM. V was cut by 3 bases and J by 8 bases, with 10 bases left in between. The CDR3 consists of 12 residues. The DNA for the CDR3 is TGTGCCAGCAGTTTGCGGGTGGGGGGCTACACCTTC. Translation: CASSLRVGGYTF.

The chain combines TRBV11-2 with TRBJ2-5; 8 nucleotides line up with TRBD1. The CDR3 has 14 amino acids. The V gene's germline CDR1 is SGHAT and CDR2 FQNNGV. J lost 6 bases, V lost 2 bases, and 5 bases had no gene match. The DNA of the CDR3 is TGTGCCAGCAGCTTATCAGGGGGCACGAAGACCCAGTACTTC. Its protein is CASSLSGGTKTQYF.

The gene calls are TRBV21-1 and TRBJ1-4; the D segment call TRBD1 is taken from the table without a DNA check. TRBV21-1 is tagged as a pseudogene. The CDR3 is made up of 15 amino acids. The CDR3, as DNA: TGTGCCAGCAGCCTAAGGGGATATTATTATGAAAAACTGTTTTTT. Protein product: CASSLRGYYYEKLFF.

The chain is built from TRBV6-1 and TRBJ1-1; D is ambiguous. Germline V lookup: CDR1 MNHNS, CDR2 SASEGT. Deletions cut 3 bases from V and 10 bases from J, with 15 bases between. The CDR3 length is 13 residues. CDR3 nucleotide sequence: TGTGCCAGCAGTGAGGGTATCAGGCTCTTAGCTTTCTTT. Its translation: CASSEGIRLLAFF.

V is TRBV11-1 and J is TRBJ2-2; possible D gene TRBD2, 6 bases. The CDR3 extends over 13 amino acids. The V gene lost 5 bases and the J gene lost 5 bases, with 9 bases spanning the gap. The germline gives CDR1 SGHAT, CDR2 FQDESV (reference sequence). CDR3 in amino acids: CASSPGVTGELFF. The DNA of the CDR3 is TGTGCCAGCAGCCCGGGGGTGACCGGGGAGCTGTTTTTT.

The CDR3: CASSRGTPGGQFF. The CDR3 DNA sequence: TGTGCCAGCAGCCGGGGAACCCCCGGGGGGCAGTTCTTC. This chain connects TRBV3-1 (or the pseudogene TRBV3-2) to TRBJ2-1; TRBD2 might be the D (6 bases). V lost 4 bases and J lost 12, with 16 bases in between. Germline V lookup: CDR1 LGHDT, CDR2 YNNKEL (reference sequence). This CDR3 comprises 13 residues.

This chain joins TRBV6-5 and TRBJ2-3; 7 nucleotides line up with TRBD1. Germline lookup yields CDR1 MNHEY and CDR2 SVGAGI. The CDR3 extends over 13 amino acids. Trimming took 8 bases from V and 5 from J; bases not matched to a gene: 7. CDR3 DNA: TGTGCCAGCTCCAGAACAGGGGTAGATACGCAGTATTTT. Translating gives CASSRTGVDTQYF.

The CDR3, as DNA: TGTGCCAGCAGTTTATTCCTGACTAGCGGAAACTACGAGCAGTACTTC. Its translation: CASSLFLTSGNYEQYF. The chain couples TRBV28 to TRBJ2-7; 9 bases map to TRBD2. The CDR3 runs 16 residues. J gave up 3 bases and V 1 base, and 7 bases lay outside the gene matches. From germline, CDR1 is MDHEN and CDR2 SYDVKM. Variable domain in full (rest from reference TRBV28 and TRBJ2-7): DVKVTQSSRYLVKRTGEKVFLECVQDMDHENMFWYRQDPGLGLRLIYFSYDVKMKEKGDIPEGYSVSREKKERFSLILESASTNQTSMYLCASSLFLTSGNYEQYFGPGTRLTVT.

Only one count was recorded for this clone. This chain joins TRBV2 and TRBJ2-1; 9 nucleotides align to TRBD1. Germline V lookup: CDR1 SNHLY, CDR2 FYNNEI. The CDR3 totals 16 residues. The ends lost 2 bases at V and 3 bases at J; junction bases unmatched: 5. The CDR3 sequence is CASSEYLGQGYNEQFF. CDR3 in DNA: TGTGCCAGCAGTGAATATTTGGGACAGGGCTACAATGAGCAGTTCTTC.

The chain combines TRBV2 with TRBJ1-3; a possible D gene is TRBD1 (5 bases). Trimming left V 6 bases short and J 2 bases short, with 14 bases between. This CDR3 has 15 amino acids. Germline V gene sequence: CDR1 SNHLY, CDR2 FYNNEI. The CDR3, as DNA: TGTGCCAGCAGAGCCGCCGGGACTGCTGGAAACACCATATATTTT. This translates into CASRAAGTAGNTIYF.

V is TRBV11-2 and J is TRBJ2-2; D ambiguous. CDR3 size: 18 residues. The germline V gene encodes CDR1 SGHAT and CDR2 FQNNGV. V was pared by 5 bases and J by 5 bases, with 24 bases between. The CDR3 DNA sequence: TGTGCCAGCAGCCAAAGGTATCCAACCCAGGCTGTGACCGGGGAGCTGTTTTTT. It codes for CASSQRYPTQAVTGELFF.

This chain joins TRBV7-3 and TRBJ2-2; D not certain. Trimming removed 2 bases from V and 1 base from J, with 5 bases in between. Germline CDR1 and CDR2: SGHTA and FQGTGA. The CDR3 totals 14 residues. CDR3 region: CASSLGVNTGELFF. In DNA, the CDR3 is TGTGCCAGCAGCTTAGGAGTGAACACCGGGGAGCTGTTTTTT.

The chain employs TRBV11-2 and TRBJ2-1; D remains ambiguous. This CDR3 is 15 amino acids long. The V and J ends lost 1 base and 0 bases respectively, with 7 bases between them. Germline lookup yields CDR1 SGHAT and CDR2 FQNNGV. CDR3 bases: TGTGCCAGCAGCTTAGGGCCTAGCTCCTACAATGAGCAGTTCTTC. It yields the protein CASSLGPSSYNEQFF.

The chain combines TRBV28 with TRBJ1-3; D might be TRBD1 (5 bases). The CDR3 runs to 14 residues. Looked up from germline, CDR1 is MDHEN and CDR2 is SYDVKM. Trimming cost V 3 bases and J 4 bases, with 10 bases left between them. The chain's CDR3 is CASSFGTSGNTIYF. The CDR3, as DNA: TGTGCCAGCAGTTTTGGGACTTCCGGAAACACCATATATTTT.

The chain has TRBV6-5 and TRBJ1-1; D call uncertain. The CDR3 extends over 14 amino acids. CDR1 is MNHEY, CDR2 SVGAGI, per germline. V was pared by 4 bases and J by 3 bases, with 12 bases between. This CDR3 is CASSFQVTYTEAFF. The CDR3, as DNA: TGTGCCAGCAGTTTCCAGGTAACCTACACTGAAGCTTTCTTT.

The J gene is TRBJ2-1, the V gene TRBV6-6; 8 nucleotides match TRBD1. Per the germline V gene, CDR1 is MNHNY and CDR2 is SVGAGI (reference sequence). CDR3 length equals 11 residues. With V trimmed by 6 bases and J by 9 bases, 1 base remained unmatched. As DNA, the CDR3 is TGTGCCAGCAGCGACAGGGGTGAGCAGTTCTTC. It translates to CASSDRGEQFF.

V usage is TRBV2 and J usage is TRBJ2-7; 10 bases map to TRBD1. This CDR3 has 12 amino acids. In germline, CDR1 is SNHLY, CDR2 FYNNEI. V gave up 8 bases and J gave up 7 bases; unmatched junction bases: 5. The chain's CDR3 is CASGGQGREQYF. The CDR3 bases are TGTGCCAGCGGGGGACAGGGGAGAGAGCAGTACTTC.

J is TRBJ1-2 and V is TRBV28; 8 nucleotides align to TRBD1. The length of the CDR3 is 15 residues. The V segment lost 5 bases and the J segment 3 bases; nucleotides outside the gene matches: 8. Germline V gene lookup returns CDR1 MDHEN and CDR2 SYDVKM. The CDR3 is CASSPRAGGHYGYTF. The CDR3 nucleotides are TGTGCCAGCAGTCCACGGGCAGGGGGCCACTATGGCTACACCTTC.

The V call is TRBV28, the J call TRBJ2-6; D might be TRBD1 (5 bases). CDR1 is MDHEN and CDR2 is SYDVKM in the germline V gene. The CDR3 is 15 amino acids. V was cut by 8 bases and J by 0 bases, with 11 bases left in between. CDR3 protein: CASQTVYSGANVLTF. The CDR3 DNA reads as TGTGCCAGCCAGACAGTCTACTCTGGGGCCAACGTCCTGACTTTC.

This clone was counted only a few times. The genes are TRBV7-3 and TRBJ2-1, with 7 nucleotides matching TRBD2. CDR3 size: 16 residues. Germline V CDR1 and CDR2: SGHTA, FQGTGA. J was trimmed by 1 base and V by 3 bases; bases with no gene match: 6. CDR3 sequence reads: CASSLVGGGSYNEQFF. DNA of the CDR3: TGTGCCAGCAGCTTGGTCGGCGGGGGTTCCTACAATGAGCAGTTCTTC.

This clone has just one count. This rearrangement joins TRBV29-1 to TRBJ2-7; D might be TRBD2 (5 bases). Trimming took 6 bases from V and 4 from J, leaving 22 bases between them. The CDR3 runs to 15 residues. Germline V gene sequence: CDR1 SQVTM, CDR2 ANQGSEA. The CDR3: CSVEEVGAGVYEQYF. In nucleotides, the CDR3 is TGCAGCGTGGAGGAGGTCGGAGCCGGAGTATACGAGCAGTACTTC.

The genes are TRBV15 and TRBJ1-2, with D possibly TRBD1 on 6 matching bases. Trimming took 0 bases from V and 7 from J, leaving 18 bases between them. The germline CDR1 and CDR2 sequences are LNHNV and YYDKDF (reference sequence). The CDR3 has 16 residues. The CDR3 coding sequence is TGTGCCACCAGCAGAGATCAGACAGGATCGAGGGGTGGCTACACCTTC. This translates into CATSRDQTGSRGGYTF. The full variable domain, in which reference TRBV15 and TRBJ1-2 provide the parts outside the CDR3, is DAMVIQNPRYQVTQFGKPVTLSCSQTLNHNVMYWYQQKSSQAPKLLFHYYDKDFNNEADTPDNFQSRRPNTSFCFLDIRSPGLGDTAMYLCATSRDQTGSRGGYTFGSGTRLTVV.